This section outlines one T cell receptor (beta chain) sequence together with its context. Antigen specificity is unknown. Germline loops: CDR1 GTSNPN, CDR2 SVGIG (reference sequence). There are 14 residues in the CDR3. The germline V and J ends were trimmed by 0 bases and 14 bases, with 20 bases remaining between them. The entry originates in a study of radiation and T cells in renal cell carcinoma. Time point given: baseline pretreatment blood. This sample's treatment: 15 Gy SBRT to primary tumor, nephrectomy 4 weeks later. Blood was sampled at baseline, 2 weeks and 4 weeks after SBRT. Sequencing was performed with immunoSEQ multiplex PCR; in TCRdb, only in-frame clones are kept and a portion is missing. The data hold around 140,000 clones, with about 87% observed a single time. Study-level results: Without pretreatment biopsies, baseline tumor clonotype presence was undetermined.

This TCR derives from a woman between 65 and 79 years old with renal cell carcinoma. The sequencing used blood, collected from a patient whose treatment included radiotherapy and nephrectomy. V gene TRBV30 combines with J gene TRBJ1-5, with D unresolved. CDR3 region: CAWSVGGGESSEHF. The CDR3 bases are TGTGCCTGGAGTGTTGGTGGCGGGGAATCCTCGGAGCATTTT.